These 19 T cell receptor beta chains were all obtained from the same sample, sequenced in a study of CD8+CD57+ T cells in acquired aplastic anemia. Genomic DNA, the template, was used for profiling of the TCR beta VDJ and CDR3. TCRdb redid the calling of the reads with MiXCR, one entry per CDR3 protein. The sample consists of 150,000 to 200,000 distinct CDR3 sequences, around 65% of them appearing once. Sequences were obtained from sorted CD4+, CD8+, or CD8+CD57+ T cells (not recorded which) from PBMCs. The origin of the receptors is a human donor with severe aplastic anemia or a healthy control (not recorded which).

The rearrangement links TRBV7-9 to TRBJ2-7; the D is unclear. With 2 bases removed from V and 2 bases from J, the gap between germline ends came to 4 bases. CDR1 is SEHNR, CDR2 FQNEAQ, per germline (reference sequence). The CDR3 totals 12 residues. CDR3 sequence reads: CASSLFPYEQYF. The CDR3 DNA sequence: TGTGCCAGCAGCTTATTCCCCTACGAGCAGTACTTC.

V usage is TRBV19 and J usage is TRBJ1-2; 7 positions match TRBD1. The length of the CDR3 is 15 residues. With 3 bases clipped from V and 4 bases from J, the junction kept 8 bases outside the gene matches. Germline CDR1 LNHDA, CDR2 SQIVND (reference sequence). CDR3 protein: CASSIPTGSGYGYTF. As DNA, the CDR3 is TGTGCCAGTAGTATCCCGACAGGGTCCGGCTATGGCTACACCTTC.

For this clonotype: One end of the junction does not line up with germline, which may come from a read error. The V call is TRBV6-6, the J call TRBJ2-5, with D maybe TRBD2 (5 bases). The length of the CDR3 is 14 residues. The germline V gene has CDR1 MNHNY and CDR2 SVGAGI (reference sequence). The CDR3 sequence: CASSDSDGLGAQYF. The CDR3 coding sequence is TGTGCCAGCAGTGACTCGGACGGACTTGGGGCCCAGTACTTC.

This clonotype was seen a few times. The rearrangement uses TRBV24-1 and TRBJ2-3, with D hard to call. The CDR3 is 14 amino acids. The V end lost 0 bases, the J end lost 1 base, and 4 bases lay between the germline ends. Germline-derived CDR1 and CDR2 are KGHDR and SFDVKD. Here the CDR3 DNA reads TGTGCCACCAGTGATTTGAGAGGCACAGATACGCAGTATTTT. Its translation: CATSDLRGTDTQYF.

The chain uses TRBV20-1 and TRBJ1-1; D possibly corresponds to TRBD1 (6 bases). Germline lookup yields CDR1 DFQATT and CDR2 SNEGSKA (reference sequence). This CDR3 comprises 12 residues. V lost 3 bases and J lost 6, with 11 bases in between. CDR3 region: CSARLTGSEAFF. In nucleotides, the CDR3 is TGCAGTGCTAGGCTCACAGGGTCTGAAGCTTTCTTT.

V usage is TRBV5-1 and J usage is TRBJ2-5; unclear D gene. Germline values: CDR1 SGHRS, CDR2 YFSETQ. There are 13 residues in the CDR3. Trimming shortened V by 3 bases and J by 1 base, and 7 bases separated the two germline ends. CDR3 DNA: TGCGCCAGCAGCTCGTACACCCAAGAGACCCAGTACTTC. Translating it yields CASSSYTQETQYF.

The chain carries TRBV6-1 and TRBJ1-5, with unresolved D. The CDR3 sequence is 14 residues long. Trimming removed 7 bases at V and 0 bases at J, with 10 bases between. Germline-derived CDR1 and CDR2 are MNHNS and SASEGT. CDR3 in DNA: TGTGCCAGCATGGATTGGGATAGCAATCAGCCCCAGCATTTT. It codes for CASMDWDSNQPQHF.

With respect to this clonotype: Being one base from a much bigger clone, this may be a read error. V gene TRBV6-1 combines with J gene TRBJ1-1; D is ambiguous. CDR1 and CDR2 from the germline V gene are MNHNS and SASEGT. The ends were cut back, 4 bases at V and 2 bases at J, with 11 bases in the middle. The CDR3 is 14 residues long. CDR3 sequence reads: CASSARVENTEAFF. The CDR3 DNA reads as TGTGCCAGCAGTGCACGGGTAGAAAACACTGAAGCTTTCTTT.

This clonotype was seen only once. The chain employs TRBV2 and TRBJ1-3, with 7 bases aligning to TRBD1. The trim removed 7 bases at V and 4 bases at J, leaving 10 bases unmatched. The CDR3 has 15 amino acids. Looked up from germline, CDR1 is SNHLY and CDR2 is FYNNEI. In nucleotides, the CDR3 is TGTGCCAGCACAGGACAGGCCCCTCCCGGAAACACCATATATTTT. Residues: CASTGQAPPGNTIYF.

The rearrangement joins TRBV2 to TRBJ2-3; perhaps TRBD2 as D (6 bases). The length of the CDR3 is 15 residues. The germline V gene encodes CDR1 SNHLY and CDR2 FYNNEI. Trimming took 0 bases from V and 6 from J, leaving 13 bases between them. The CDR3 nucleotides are TGTGCCAGCAGTGAAGCGCTTGGGGGGAGGGATACGCAGTATTTT. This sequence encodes CASSEALGGRDTQYF.

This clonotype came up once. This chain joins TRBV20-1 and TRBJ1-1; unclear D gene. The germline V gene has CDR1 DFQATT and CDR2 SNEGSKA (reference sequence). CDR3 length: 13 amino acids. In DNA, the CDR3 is TGCAGCACCCGAGGCACACCTAACACTGAAGCTTTCTTT. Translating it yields CSTRGTPNTEAFF.

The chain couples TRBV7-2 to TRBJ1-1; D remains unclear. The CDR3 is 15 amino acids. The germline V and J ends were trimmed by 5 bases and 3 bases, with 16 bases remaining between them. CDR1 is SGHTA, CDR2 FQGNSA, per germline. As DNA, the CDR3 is TGTGCCAGCAGCCAAAGGTTGCCAGCGGACACTGAAGCTTTCTTT. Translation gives CASSQRLPADTEAFF.

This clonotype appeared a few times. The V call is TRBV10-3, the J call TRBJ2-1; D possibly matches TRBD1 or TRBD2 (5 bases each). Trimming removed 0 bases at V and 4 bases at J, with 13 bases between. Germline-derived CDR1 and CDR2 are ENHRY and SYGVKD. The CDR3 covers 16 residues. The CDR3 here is CAISESAGSRYNEQFF. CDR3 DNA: TGTGCCATCAGTGAGTCGGCAGGGAGCAGGTACAATGAGCAGTTCTTC.

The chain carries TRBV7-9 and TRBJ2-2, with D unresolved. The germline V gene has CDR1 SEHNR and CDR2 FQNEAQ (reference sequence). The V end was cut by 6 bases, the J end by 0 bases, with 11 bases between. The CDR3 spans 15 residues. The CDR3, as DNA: TGTGCCAGCAGGATGTACCAGGCGAACACCGGGGAGCTGTTTTTT. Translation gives CASRMYQANTGELFF.

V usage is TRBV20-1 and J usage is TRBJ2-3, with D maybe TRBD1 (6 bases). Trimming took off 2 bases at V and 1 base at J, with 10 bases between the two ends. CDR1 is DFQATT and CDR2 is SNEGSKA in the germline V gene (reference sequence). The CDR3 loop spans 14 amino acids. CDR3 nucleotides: TGCAGTGCTAGATACACAGGGCGCACAGATACGCAGTATTTT. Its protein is CSARYTGRTDTQYF.

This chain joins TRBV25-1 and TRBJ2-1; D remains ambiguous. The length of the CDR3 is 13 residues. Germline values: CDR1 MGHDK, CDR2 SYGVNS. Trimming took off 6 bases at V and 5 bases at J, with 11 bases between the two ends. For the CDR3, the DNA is TGTGCCAGCAGCTTAGTTAGGGACAATGAGCAGTTCTTC. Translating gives CASSLVRDNEQFF.

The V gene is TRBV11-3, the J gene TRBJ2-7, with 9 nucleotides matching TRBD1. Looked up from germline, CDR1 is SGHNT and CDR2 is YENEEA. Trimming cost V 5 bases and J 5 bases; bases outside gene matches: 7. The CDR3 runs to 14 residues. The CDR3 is CASSARTGDHEQYF. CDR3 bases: TGTGCCAGCAGCGCCCGGACAGGGGATCACGAGCAGTACTTC.

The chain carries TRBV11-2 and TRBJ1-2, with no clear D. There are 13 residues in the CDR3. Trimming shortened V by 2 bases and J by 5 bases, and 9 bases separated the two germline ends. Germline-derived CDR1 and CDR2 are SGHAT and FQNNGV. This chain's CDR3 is CASSLTGLYGYTF. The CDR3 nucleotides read TGTGCCAGCAGCTTAACGGGGTTATATGGCTACACCTTC.

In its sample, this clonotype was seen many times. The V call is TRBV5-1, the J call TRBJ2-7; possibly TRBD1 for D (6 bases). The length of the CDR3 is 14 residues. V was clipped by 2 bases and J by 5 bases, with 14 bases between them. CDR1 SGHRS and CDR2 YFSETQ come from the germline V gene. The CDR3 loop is CASSLQGPWHEQYF. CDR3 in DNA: TGCGCCAGCAGCTTACAGGGCCCCTGGCACGAGCAGTACTTC.